The 32 T cell receptor beta chains below all came from one sample that was sequenced in a study of OX40 agonist ivuxolimab in advanced cancers. Method: immunoSEQ multiplex PCR; TCRdb's copy keeps in-frame clones and lacks some. The profile covers fewer than 100,000 clones, with roughly four fifths appearing a single time and over 1.1% taken by the ten largest. Specimen: CD4+ or CD8+ T cells sorted from blood, collected in a trial of the OX40 agonist ivuxolimab. These receptors were obtained from an adult with an advanced solid tumor such as melanoma, head and neck, liver or kidney cancer.

In DNA, the CDR3 is TGTGCCAGCGTACCCATAGGACAGGGAGTAGGCCAGCCCCAGCATTTT. It translates to CASVPIGQGVGQPQHF. This chain links TRBV28 with TRBJ1-5; 8 bases map to TRBD1. The CDR3 covers 16 residues. Unmatched junction bases numbered 16, after V lost 8 bases and J lost 7 bases. Germline-derived CDR1 and CDR2 are MDHEN and SYDVKM.

V usage is TRBV7-9 and J usage is TRBJ1-5; 8 bases match TRBD1. The V gene's germline CDR1 is SEHNR and CDR2 FQNEAQ (reference sequence). The CDR3 totals 13 residues. The V gene end was trimmed by 5 bases and the J gene end by 7 bases; junction bases not matched to a gene: 4. Here the CDR3 reads CASSTTGVQPQHF. Written as DNA, the CDR3 is TGTGCCAGCAGCACGACAGGGGTGCAGCCCCAGCATTTT.

The rearrangement links TRBV6-6 to TRBJ1-4, with D perhaps matching TRBD1 (5 bases). Germline CDR1 and CDR2: MNHNY and SVGAGI (reference sequence). With 6 bases removed from V and 5 bases from J, the gap between germline ends came to 13 bases. This CDR3 has 14 amino acids. The CDR3 region is CASRAGSVNEKLFF. CDR3 DNA: TGTGCCAGCAGGGCAGGGAGCGTAAATGAAAAACTGTTTTTT.

This clone appeared once. J is TRBJ2-5 and V is TRBV7-3; 10 bases agree with TRBD1. The V gene's germline CDR1 is SGHTA and CDR2 FQGTGA. J lost 5 bases, V lost 5 bases, and 8 bases had no gene match. This CDR3 region has 15 residues. For the CDR3, the DNA is TGTGCCAGCAGCGCCGGGACAGGGGTGGTGGAGACCCAGTACTTC. It specifies CASSAGTGVVETQYF.

V gene TRBV28 combines with J gene TRBJ1-1; D call uncertain. CDR1 and CDR2 from the germline V gene are MDHEN and SYDVKM. The CDR3 contains 10 residues. This CDR3 is CICFGTEAFF. The CDR3 DNA follows: TGTATATGTTTCGGCACTGAAGCTTTCTTT.

CDR3 residues: CASRALVATNEKLFF. For the CDR3, the DNA is TGTGCCAGCAGGGCACTGGTTGCAACTAATGAAAAACTGTTTTTT. This chain uses TRBV28 with TRBJ1-4; D unresolved. The V end was cut by 6 bases, the J end by 0 bases, with 11 bases between. The CDR3 is made up of 15 amino acids. Germline CDR1 is MDHEN and CDR2 is SYDVKM. The variable domain in full, completed from reference TRBV28 and TRBJ1-4, reads DVKVTQSSRYLVKRTGEKVFLECVQDMDHENMFWYRQDPGLGLRLIYFSYDVKMKEKGDIPEGYSVSREKKERFSLILESASTNQTSMYLCASRALVATNEKLFFGSGTQLSVL.

The chain joins TRBV18 to TRBJ2-2, with D perhaps TRBD1 (6 bases). The germline V and J ends were trimmed by 5 bases and 1 base, with 11 bases remaining between them. This CDR3 has 15 residues. Germline values: CDR1 KGHSH, CDR2 LQKENI. CDR3 protein: CASSSGTLNTGELFF. CDR3 nucleotides: TGTGCCAGCTCATCCGGGACATTGAACACCGGGGAGCTGTTTTTT.

The chain combines TRBV28 with TRBJ2-4; D might be TRBD1 (5 bases). CDR1 and CDR2 (germline): MDHEN, SYDVKM. Deletions cut 5 bases from V and 4 bases from J, with 21 bases between. The CDR3 totals 17 residues. The CDR3 here is CASSGRVGRQRKNIQYF. In nucleotides, the CDR3 is TGTGCCAGCAGTGGCCGGGTGGGGCGACAGAGAAAAAACATTCAGTACTTC.

The chain uses TRBV7-3 and TRBJ2-5; D is perhaps TRBD2 (6 bases). The CDR3 spans 15 residues. With 4 bases removed from V and 1 base from J, the gap between germline ends came to 13 bases. Germline assignment: CDR1 SGHTA and CDR2 FQGTGA. Written as DNA, the CDR3 is TGTGCCAGCAGCTCCTCGGGACTCCTCCAAGAGACCCAGTACTTC. Encoded protein: CASSSSGLLQETQYF.

The genes are TRBV7-3 and TRBJ2-1; 12 nucleotides line up with TRBD2. Germline values: CDR1 SGHTA, CDR2 FQGTGA. This CDR3 is built from 15 residues. Trimming took 5 bases from V and 4 from J; bases not matched to a gene: 3. The CDR3 DNA is TGTGCCAGCAGCCGACTAGCGGGGGTTTACAATGAGCAGTTCTTC. Encoded protein: CASSRLAGVYNEQFF.

The V call is TRBV28, the J call TRBJ1-5; maybe TRBD1 (5 bases). Germline-derived CDR1 and CDR2 are MDHEN and SYDVKM. The CDR3 is made up of 15 amino acids. Deletions cut 5 bases from V and 2 bases from J, with 13 bases between. The CDR3 sequence: CASSGHAMGNQPQHF. The DNA for the CDR3 is TGTGCCAGCAGTGGACACGCCATGGGCAATCAGCCCCAGCATTTT.

The chain links TRBV30 to TRBJ2-3, with TRBD2 matching 16 bases. With V trimmed by 1 base and J by 10 bases, 5 bases remained unmatched. The CDR3 length is 15 residues. The germline V gene encodes CDR1 GTSNPN and CDR2 SVGIG (reference sequence). The DNA of the CDR3 is TGTGCCTGGAGTGAGGGACTAGCGGGAGGGTCGGCGCAGTATTTT. Translation gives CAWSEGLAGGSAQYF.

The chain carries TRBV18 and TRBJ2-1; D perhaps matches TRBD2 (5 bases). CDR1 is KGHSH, CDR2 LQKENI, per germline. Trimming removed 0 bases at V and 10 bases at J, with 13 bases between. The CDR3 extends over 14 amino acids. The chain's CDR3 is CASSPPGASGEQFF. DNA for the CDR3: TGTGCCAGCTCACCACCAGGCGCCTCGGGAGAGCAGTTCTTC.

The V and J genes are TRBV19 and TRBJ2-1, with D uncertain. There are 13 residues in the CDR3. V lost 1 base, J lost 4 bases, and 5 bases lay in between. Germline V gives CDR1 LNHDA, CDR2 SQIVND (reference sequence). DNA for the CDR3: TGTGCCAGTAGTATAGCCATATACAATGAGCAGTTCTTC. This sequence encodes CASSIAIYNEQFF.

This sequence joins TRBV28 and TRBJ1-1; a weak D match, TRBD1 (5 bases). The CDR3 runs 14 residues. Germline assignment: CDR1 MDHEN and CDR2 SYDVKM. V gave up 6 bases and J gave up 2 bases, with 13 bases separating them. The CDR3 bases are TGTGCCAGCAGGCGGGGGGAATTTAACACTGAAGCTTTCTTT. It specifies CASRRGEFNTEAFF.

The gene calls are TRBV2 and TRBJ1-4, with D perhaps matching TRBD1 (6 bases). CDR1 is SNHLY and CDR2 is FYNNEI in the germline V gene. V shed 4 bases and J shed 8 bases, with 17 bases lying between them. This CDR3 comprises 15 residues. The CDR3 DNA follows: TGTGCCAGCAGTGTACAACCAGGGGTGGGAGAAAAACTGTTTTTT. Its protein product is CASSVQPGVGEKLFF.

The V call is TRBV7-3, the J call TRBJ2-7, with 9 nucleotides matching TRBD1. The CDR3 totals 14 residues. Germline trimming cut 0 bases from V and 4 bases from J; bases unmatched to any gene: 1. Germline CDR1 and CDR2: SGHTA and FQGTGA. The CDR3 DNA reads TGTGCCAGCAGCTTAACGGGACAGGGTTACGAGCAGTACTTC. This gives the protein CASSLTGQGYEQYF.

This clone was seen repeatedly, ten times or more. This chain's CDR3 is CASRIQGQGAYEQYF. Written as DNA, the CDR3 is TGTGCCAGCAGGATTCAGGGACAGGGAGCCTACGAGCAGTACTTC. The chain is built from TRBV27 and TRBJ2-7, with TRBD1 identical over 9 bases. V lost 6 bases to trimming and J lost 2 bases; unmatched junction nucleotides: 8. The CDR3 length is 15 residues. Per the germline V gene, CDR1 is MNHEY and CDR2 is SMNVEV (reference sequence).

The chain combines TRBV27 with TRBJ2-5; D is unresolved. Germline values: CDR1 MNHEY, CDR2 SMNVEV (reference sequence). Deletions cut 0 bases from V and 1 base from J, with 9 bases between. The CDR3 consists of 15 residues. The CDR3 DNA is TGTGCCAGCAGTTTATCGGGATTCGGCCAAGAGACCCAGTACTTC. Protein: CASSLSGFGQETQYF.

This clone was seen a single time. The genes are TRBV7-2 and TRBJ2-1; TRBD2 aligns across 10 bases. In germline, CDR1 is SGHTA, CDR2 FQGNSA. The CDR3 totals 17 residues. The V gene end was trimmed by 1 base and the J gene end by 5 bases; junction bases not matched to a gene: 8. The CDR3 region is CASSLENRGLADNEQFF. The CDR3 nucleotides are TGTGCCAGCAGCTTAGAGAACCGAGGACTAGCGGACAATGAGCAGTTCTTC.

V gene TRBV7-8 combines with J gene TRBJ2-1; 7 bases agree with TRBD2. The germline V gene encodes CDR1 SGHVS and CDR2 FQNEAQ. V was pared by 0 bases and J by 8 bases, with 4 bases of the junction left unmatched. The CDR3 covers 14 residues. The CDR3 DNA follows: TGTGCCAGCAGCTTAGCGTTCCTAGCGGATGAGCAGTTCTTC. Translation gives CASSLAFLADEQFF. Filled out from reference TRBV7-8 and TRBJ2-1, the complete variable domain reads GAGVSQSPRYKVAKRGQDVALRCDPISGHVSLFWYQQALGQGPEFLTYFQNEAQLDKSGLPSDRFFAERPEGSVSTLKIQRTQQEDSAVYLCASSLAFLADEQFFGPGTRLTVL.

The table lists this clone with a few counts. The J gene is TRBJ2-7, the V gene TRBV5-4; possibly TRBD1 for D (5 bases). CDR1 is SGHNT, CDR2 YYREEE, per germline (reference sequence). CDR3 length: 14 residues. With 0 bases removed from V and 1 base from J, the gap between germline ends came to 8 bases. In nucleotides, the CDR3 is TGTGCCAGCAGCTTGGAGGCAGGGTCCTACGAGCAGTACTTC. This codes for CASSLEAGSYEQYF. Looking up the rest from reference TRBV5-4 and TRBJ2-7 gives the full variable domain: ETGVTQSPTHLIKTRGQQVTLRCSSQSGHNTVSWYQQALGQGPQFIFQYYREEENGRGNFPPRFSGLQFPNYSSELNVNALELDDSALYLCASSLEAGSYEQYFGPGTRLTVT.

The chain carries TRBV5-1 and TRBJ2-7; D not resolved. With 1 base removed from V and 1 base from J, the gap between germline ends came to 6 bases. From germline, CDR1 is SGHRS and CDR2 YFSETQ. The CDR3 loop spans 13 amino acids. CDR3 amino acids: CASSLFESYEQYF. CDR3 coding DNA: TGCGCCAGCAGCTTGTTTGAATCCTACGAGCAGTACTTC.

The chain recombines TRBV25-1 with TRBJ1-1; D gene uncertain. CDR1 MGHDK and CDR2 SYGVNS come from the germline V gene. This CDR3 comprises 12 residues. V was pared by 3 bases and J by 5 bases, with 7 bases between. CDR3 nucleotide sequence: TGTGCCAGCAGTGAGGGTGGAACTGAAGCTTTCTTT. Translation: CASSEGGTEAFF.

This clone has just one count. The chain couples TRBV27 to TRBJ1-1, with 7 bases fitting TRBD1. The CDR3 loop spans 18 amino acids. Germline assignment: CDR1 MNHEY and CDR2 SMNVEV (reference sequence). V shed 5 bases, J shed 0 bases, and the junction held 15 bases outside the gene matches. This CDR3 reads CASSPGRGREGLNTEAFF. In DNA, the CDR3 is TGTGCCAGCAGTCCCGGAAGGGGGCGCGAGGGCCTGAACACTGAAGCTTTCTTT.

The chain couples TRBV7-9 to TRBJ1-4, with D maybe TRBD1 (5 bases). The CDR3 totals 15 residues. V lost 5 bases and J 7 bases, leaving 17 bases between the germline ends. Germline CDR1 is SEHNR and CDR2 is FQNEAQ (reference sequence). The CDR3 nucleotides read TGTGCCAGCAGCCGAGAAGTACAGGATTCTGAAAAACTGTTTTTT. Protein sequence: CASSREVQDSEKLFF.

The chain combines TRBV6-5 with TRBJ1-1; possibly TRBD1 for D (6 bases). The V gene's germline CDR1 is MNHEY and CDR2 SVGAGI. The length of the CDR3 is 14 residues. Trimming took 6 bases from V and 1 from J, leaving 12 bases between them. CDR3 nucleotides: TGTGCCAGCAGCCGGACCAGGGGGAACACTGAAGCTTTCTTT. It encodes CASSRTRGNTEAFF.

This clone was picked up one time. The chain uses TRBV9 and TRBJ2-1; 7 nucleotides match TRBD2. The CDR3 totals 16 residues. Trimming cost V 5 bases and J 3 bases; bases outside gene matches: 11. The germline gives CDR1 SGDLS, CDR2 YYNGEE. This CDR3 is CASRKGVGGGYNEQFF. The CDR3 DNA reads as TGTGCCAGCAGAAAAGGGGTTGGCGGGGGCTACAATGAGCAGTTCTTC.

This clone showed up just once. Because the CDR3 is missing its conserved closing phenylalanine or tryptophan, this is likely a read error. The limits of the CDR3 on the DNA are not certain, so only TCRdb's listed CDR3 is given. V usage is TRBV23-1 and J usage is TRBJ1-2. TRBV23-1 is filed as an ORF, its function uncertain. The CDR3 is made up of 8 amino acids, end residues included. CDR3: CASSHPPP.

This chain links TRBV7-7 with TRBJ1-1, with D maybe TRBD1 (5 bases). Germline V gene data show CDR1 as SSHAT and CDR2 as FNYEAQ (reference sequence). Trimming shortened V by 3 bases and J by 3 bases, and 11 bases separated the two germline ends. CDR3 length: 14 amino acids. CDR3 in DNA: TGTGCCAGCAGCTTTGAGGGGCGGGACACTGAAGCTTTCTTT. It translates to CASSFEGRDTEAFF.

The chain combines TRBV28 with TRBJ1-6, with a tentative D call TRBD1 (5 bases). Trimming cost V 3 bases and J 6 bases, with 12 bases left between them. In germline, CDR1 is MDHEN, CDR2 SYDVKM. This CDR3 spans 15 amino acids. The CDR3 loop is CASSLGEVLNSPLHF. The CDR3 bases are TGTGCCAGCAGTTTGGGGGAGGTTCTTAATTCACCCCTCCACTTT.

This clone was picked up a small number of times. V and J are TRBV5-4 and TRBJ2-3, with D tentatively TRBD1 or TRBD2 (5 bases each). The CDR3 spans 16 residues. Germline V gene sequence: CDR1 SGHNT, CDR2 YYREEE (reference sequence). Trimming took 4 bases from V and 0 from J, leaving 15 bases between them. This chain's CDR3 is CASSTGTLLSTDTQYF. CDR3 DNA: TGTGCCAGCAGCACGGGGACCCTCCTAAGCACAGATACGCAGTATTTT.